Below, 20 T cell receptor beta chains from the same sample are listed, as sequenced in a study of T cell responses to AZD1222 COVID-19 vaccine. Profiling relied on immunoSEQ multiplex PCR, and the TCRdb table lists in-frame clones only, not all of them. The sample records some 200,000 clones, approximately 90% being singletons. The material sequenced was peripheral blood, taken on day 0 of AZD1222 vaccination. The source of these receptors is an adult in good health.

This CDR3 reads CASTGQGENTEAFF. CDR3 DNA sequence: TGTGCCAGCACCGGACAAGGGGAAAACACTGAAGCTTTCTTT. The chain carries TRBV28 and TRBJ1-1; possibly TRBD1 for D (5 bases). The ends were cut back, 7 bases at V and 2 bases at J, with 14 bases in the middle. From germline, CDR1 is MDHEN and CDR2 SYDVKM. The CDR3 totals 14 residues.

The genes are TRBV27 and TRBJ2-7, with D possibly TRBD1 on 6 matching bases. V lost 4 bases and J lost 2, with 18 bases in between. The germline gives CDR1 MNHEY, CDR2 SMNVEV (reference sequence). The CDR3 spans 16 residues. The CDR3 coding sequence is TGTGCCAGCAGTTCATTCAGGGGCTCTAAAACCTACGAGCAGTACTTC. Amino acid sequence: CASSSFRGSKTYEQYF.

This clone was recorded a few times. J is TRBJ2-2 and V is TRBV11-2; D remains ambiguous. The CDR3 runs 15 residues. CDR1 is SGHAT, CDR2 FQNNGV, per germline. Trimming cost V 0 bases and J 5 bases, with 10 bases left between them. The CDR3 sequence: CASSLELVATGELFF. CDR3 bases: TGTGCCAGCAGCTTAGAATTGGTGGCAACCGGGGAGCTGTTTTTT.

V and J are TRBV19 and TRBJ2-2; 9 bases are a match to TRBD1. Germline CDR1 reads LNHDA; CDR2 reads SQIVND (reference sequence). The V and J ends lost 6 bases and 1 base, in that order; junction bases with no gene match: 6. This CDR3 is built from 16 residues. CDR3 bases: TGTGCCAGTAGGGAACAGGGGGCTCGGAACACCGGGGAGCTGTTTTTT. It yields the protein CASREQGARNTGELFF.

The chain couples TRBV25-1 to TRBJ1-2; 8 bases are shared with TRBD1. Losses at the gene ends were 6 bases for V and 8 bases for J; bases not matched to a gene: 14. The germline gives CDR1 MGHDK, CDR2 SYGVNS. The CDR3 is 15 residues long. The CDR3 here is CASRPGTGGLSGYTF. The CDR3 DNA sequence: TGTGCCAGCAGACCCGGGACAGGAGGGCTTTCCGGCTACACCTTC.

The J gene is TRBJ1-3, the V gene TRBV5-1, with D tentatively TRBD1 (5 bases). The ends were cut back, 1 base at V and 4 bases at J, with 18 bases in the middle. Germline CDR1 reads SGHRS; CDR2 reads YFSETQ. The CDR3 consists of 17 residues. The CDR3 is CASSLNHGRDEGNTIYF. In DNA form, the CDR3 reads TGCGCCAGCAGCTTGAACCACGGCAGGGACGAGGGAAACACCATATATTTT.

This rearrangement joins TRBV10-1 to TRBJ2-1; 8 positions agree with TRBD1. The CDR3 is 15 amino acids. Trimming cost V 5 bases and J 1 base; bases outside gene matches: 4. CDR1 is WNHNN, CDR2 SYGVQD, per germline (reference sequence). The CDR3 sequence is CASSLQGASYNEQFF. For the CDR3, the DNA is TGCGCCAGCAGTCTTCAGGGGGCTTCCTACAATGAGCAGTTCTTC.

The rearrangement links TRBV19 to TRBJ1-1, with a possible D match to TRBD1 (6 bases). Trimming removed 5 bases from V and 3 bases from J, with 10 bases in between. CDR1 is LNHDA and CDR2 is SQIVND in the germline V gene (reference sequence). The CDR3 sequence is 13 residues long. The CDR3 region has the DNA TGTGCCAGTAGTTTCGCAGGGGACACTGAAGCTTTCTTT. Translated, it gives CASSFAGDTEAFF.

For the CDR3, the DNA is TGTGCCAGCAGCCAAGATCTAGATAGCGGGGGGATTATCGGGGAGCTGTTTTTT. Amino acid sequence: CASSQDLDSGGIIGELFF. This sequence joins TRBV3-1 (or the pseudogene TRBV3-2) and TRBJ2-2, with 10 bases matching TRBD2. This CDR3 contains 18 residues. The junction had 11 bases not matched to a gene; V was cut back by 0 bases and J by 7 bases. CDR1 is LGHDT and CDR2 is YNNKEL in the germline V gene (reference sequence).

This clone appeared a single time. The chain combines TRBV5-1 with TRBJ2-7; either TRBD1 or TRBD2 may supply D (5 bases each). Germline-derived CDR1 and CDR2 are SGHRS and YFSETQ. V shed 4 bases and J shed 1 base, with 15 bases lying between them. The CDR3 consists of 15 residues. Written as DNA, the CDR3 is TGCGCCAGCAGCCTGGGGGTAGCCGGGTCCTACGAGCAGTACTTC. It translates to CASSLGVAGSYEQYF.

The chain has TRBV13 and TRBJ1-6, with a possible D match to TRBD1 (6 bases). Germline V gene lookup returns CDR1 PRHDT and CDR2 FYEKMQ (reference sequence). This CDR3 has 17 residues. V was cut by 1 base and J by 6 bases, with 16 bases left in between. CDR3 sequence reads: CASSLAGDTRRNSPLHF. The CDR3 DNA reads as TGTGCCAGCAGCTTAGCAGGGGACACCAGGCGTAATTCACCCCTCCACTTT. The complete variable domain, with remaining parts taken from reference TRBV13 and TRBJ1-6, reads AAGVIQSPRHLIKEKRETATLKCYPIPRHDTVYWYQQGPGQDPQFLISFYEKMQSDKGSIPDRFSAQQFSDYHSELNMSSLELGDSALYFCASSLAGDTRRNSPLHFGNGTRLTVT.

The chain combines TRBV9 with TRBJ1-3; 11 bases match TRBD1. Germline V CDR1 and CDR2: SGDLS, YYNGEE. V was clipped by 4 bases and J by 2 bases; unmatched bases: 8. This CDR3 has 17 amino acids. In DNA form, the CDR3 reads TGTGCCAGCAGCCCAGAGGACAGGGGGCGGCCTGGAAACACCATATATTTT. It specifies CASSPEDRGRPGNTIYF. The entire variable domain, with the rest obtained from reference TRBV9 and TRBJ1-3, is as follows: DSGVTQTPKHLITATGQRVTLRCSPRSGDLSVYWYQQSLDQGLQFLIQYYNGEERAKGNILERFSAQQFPDLHSELNLSSLELGDSALYFCASSPEDRGRPGNTIYFGEGSWLTVV.

The chain combines TRBV7-6 with TRBJ1-6; a possible D gene is TRBD1 (6 bases). Germline V gene sequence: CDR1 SGHVS, CDR2 FNYEAQ. There are 16 residues in the CDR3. The ends were cut back, 1 base at V and 8 bases at J, with 15 bases in the middle. DNA for the CDR3: TGTGCCAGCAGCTTAGGAACAGGGCTCGACTATTCACCCCTCCACTTT. Protein sequence: CASSLGTGLDYSPLHF.

The CDR3 sequence is CASSSTGFLIDTEAFF. CDR3 nucleotide sequence: TGCGCCAGCAGCTCGACAGGGTTTTTGATAGACACTGAAGCTTTCTTT. The rearrangement links TRBV5-1 to TRBJ1-1, with TRBD1 matching 7 bases. The CDR3 is made up of 16 amino acids. V trimming: 3 bases; J trimming: 3 bases; junction bases outside the gene matches: 11. Germline V gene sequence: CDR1 SGHRS, CDR2 YFSETQ.

This clone was recorded only once. The CDR3 region has the DNA TGTGCCAGCAGCGTAGTTAGCGCTGACAGTACGCAGTATTTT. Translation: CASSVVSADSTQYF. The chain joins TRBV9 to TRBJ2-3; D may correspond to TRBD1 or TRBD2 (5 bases each). Germline V lookup: CDR1 SGDLS, CDR2 YYNGEE. This CDR3 comprises 14 residues. V lost 0 bases to trimming and J lost 8 bases, with 13 bases between them.

The chain is built from TRBV5-1 and TRBJ2-7, with D perhaps matching TRBD2 (7 bases). This CDR3 spans 16 amino acids. Trimming shortened V by 4 bases and J by 5 bases, and 22 bases separated the two germline ends. Looked up from germline, CDR1 is SGHRS and CDR2 is YFSETQ. CDR3 loop: CASSPPSGRGGNEQYF. The DNA of the CDR3 is TGCGCCAGCAGCCCCCCTTCCGGAAGGGGGGGAAACGAGCAGTACTTC.

The rearrangement uses TRBV6-5 and TRBJ1-3; unclear D gene. The CDR3 has 14 residues. V was pared by 0 bases and J by 0 bases, with 3 bases between. Looked up from germline, CDR1 is MNHEY and CDR2 is SVGAGI. Written as DNA, the CDR3 is TGTGCCAGCAGTTACTCGAGCTCTGGAAACACCATATATTTT. Its translation is CASSYSSSGNTIYF.

This clone was counted a single time. The chain links TRBV6-5 to TRBJ2-2; D gene uncertain. V was pared by 2 bases and J by 2 bases, with 12 bases between. Germline V gene lookup returns CDR1 MNHEY and CDR2 SVGAGI. The CDR3 has 16 amino acids. In DNA, the CDR3 is TGTGCCAGCAGTTACGGCGCTGCTCGCAACACCGGGGAGCTGTTTTTT. This codes for CASSYGAARNTGELFF.

The chain carries TRBV21-1 and TRBJ2-6; TRBD1 reflects the table's D call only, with no check against the DNA. TRBV21-1 is an annotated pseudogene. CDR3 length: 18 amino acids. The CDR3 nucleotides read TGTGCCAGCAGCATAGAGAGGACACCTTACTCTGGGGCCAACGTCCTGACTTTC. This encodes CASSIERTPYSGANVLTF.

The chain couples TRBV7-9 to TRBJ1-4; D unclear. This CDR3 contains 14 residues. V shed 1 base and J shed 8 bases, with 11 bases lying between them. Germline loops: CDR1 SEHNR, CDR2 FQNEAQ (reference sequence). The CDR3: CASSLGSVREKLFF. CDR3 DNA: TGTGCCAGCAGCTTAGGGTCAGTGCGGGAAAAACTGTTTTTT.